This entry lists 29 T cell receptor beta chains sequenced from one sample in a study of blood T cell repertoires in COVID-19. Libraries were prepared by immunoSEQ multiplex PCR; TCRdb keeps only in-frame clonotypes and omits some of them. The data hold roughly 380,000 clones, with approximately 90% observed a single time. The sample was peripheral blood. These receptors were obtained from a woman between 40 and 50 years old with COVID-19, enrolled during active disease.

The V and J genes are TRBV28 and TRBJ2-3; 11 bases are shared with TRBD1. Germline trimming cut 3 bases from V and 6 bases from J; bases unmatched to any gene: 2. The CDR3 totals 14 residues. Per the germline V gene, CDR1 is MDHEN and CDR2 is SYDVKM. The DNA for the CDR3 is TGTGCCAGCAGTTTGGGGGACAGGGGGGATACGCAGTATTTT. It is translated as CASSLGDRGDTQYF.

The chain uses TRBV5-1 and TRBJ2-2; no reliable D call. V gave up 0 bases and J gave up 5 bases, with 8 bases separating them. CDR3 length: 14 amino acids. From germline, CDR1 is SGHRS and CDR2 YFSETQ. CDR3 loop: CASSLDQETGELFF. The CDR3 DNA reads as TGCGCCAGCAGCTTGGATCAGGAAACCGGGGAGCTGTTTTTT.

The chain combines TRBV7-6 with TRBJ2-7; 8 nucleotides agree with TRBD1. V was pared by 1 base and J by 0 bases, with 11 bases of the junction left unmatched. The CDR3 has 18 amino acids. The germline V gene has CDR1 SGHVS and CDR2 FNYEAQ. CDR3 loop: CASSLGGQGPLSSYEQYF. DNA for the CDR3: TGTGCCAGCAGCTTAGGTGGACAGGGTCCCCTTAGCTCCTACGAGCAGTACTTC.

The CDR3 sequence: CAWSQTSGLLLEQFF. DNA for the CDR3: TGTGCCTGGAGTCAGACTAGCGGGCTTTTACTTGAGCAGTTCTTC. The rearrangement uses TRBV30 and TRBJ2-1; 10 bases match TRBD2. The germline CDR1 and CDR2 sequences are GTSNPN and SVGIG (reference sequence). Trimming took 2 bases from V and 9 from J; bases not matched to a gene: 10. This CDR3 has 15 residues.

The chain couples TRBV7-8 to TRBJ2-1; 8 nucleotides match TRBD2. Trimming cost V 6 bases and J 4 bases; bases outside gene matches: 11. CDR1 and CDR2 from the germline V gene are SGHVS and FQNEAQ. The CDR3 sequence is 16 residues long. The CDR3 DNA follows: TGTGCCAGCAGGTCAGCGGGAGTTGCCCGTTACAATGAGCAGTTCTTC. It encodes CASRSAGVARYNEQFF. The full variable domain, with the rest looked up from reference TRBV7-8 and TRBJ2-1, is GAGVSQSPRYKVAKRGQDVALRCDPISGHVSLFWYQQALGQGPEFLTYFQNEAQLDKSGLPSDRFFAERPEGSVSTLKIQRTQQEDSAVYLCASRSAGVARYNEQFFGPGTRLTVL.

This rearrangement joins TRBV27 to TRBJ1-6; 10 bases are a match to TRBD1. The J segment lost 12 bases and the V segment lost 5 bases, leaving 7 bases of the junction unmatched. CDR1 MNHEY and CDR2 SMNVEV come from the germline V gene (reference sequence). This CDR3 has 14 residues. The CDR3 bases are TGTGCCAGCAGTCCGGGGACAGGGGTGAGACCCCTCCACTTT. Amino acid sequence: CASSPGTGVRPLHF.

The chain recombines TRBV4-3 with TRBJ1-1; 7 bases are shared with TRBD1. With V trimmed by 4 bases and J by 5 bases, 4 bases remained unmatched. This CDR3 is built from 13 residues. Germline CDR1 reads LGHNA; CDR2 reads YSLEER. The CDR3 sequence: CASSRQGDTEAFF. The CDR3 DNA follows: TGCGCCAGCAGCCGGCAGGGGGATACTGAAGCTTTCTTT.

The chain couples TRBV9 to TRBJ2-2, with TRBD2 as a possible D gene (7 bases). Germline V gene sequence: CDR1 SGDLS, CDR2 YYNGEE. There are 16 residues in the CDR3. V was cut by 0 bases and J by 6 bases, with 15 bases left in between. CDR3 sequence (DNA): TGTGCCAGCAGCGTAGCTGACGGGGGGCCCCCCGGGGAGCTGTTTTTT. It yields the protein CASSVADGGPPGELFF.

The rearrangement uses TRBV6-4 and TRBJ2-3; 12 nucleotides match TRBD2. The CDR3 sequence is 17 residues long. With V trimmed by 0 bases and J by 4 bases, 5 bases remained unmatched. Germline CDR1 is MRHNA and CDR2 is SNTAGT. The CDR3 nucleotides are TGTGCCAGCAGTGACTCGACGGCTAGCGGGGGGGCAGATACGCAGTATTTT. Translated: CASSDSTASGGADTQYF.

The genes are TRBV28 and TRBJ1-2; no firm D call. Trimming left V 5 bases short and J 8 bases short, with 15 bases between. The CDR3 is 13 residues long. Germline loops: CDR1 MDHEN, CDR2 SYDVKM. In DNA, the CDR3 is TGTGCCAGCAGTATAACCAACCCGAGGGGCTACACCTTC. It translates to CASSITNPRGYTF.

This chain joins TRBV19 and TRBJ1-1, with 7 bases that match TRBD1. Germline-derived CDR1 and CDR2 are LNHDA and SQIVND (reference sequence). The length of the CDR3 is 13 residues. V was clipped by 6 bases and J by 2 bases; unmatched bases: 3. CDR3 amino acids: CASSQGDNTEAFF. The CDR3, as DNA: TGTGCCAGTAGCCAGGGGGACAACACTGAAGCTTTCTTT.

This chain joins TRBV3-1 (or the pseudogene TRBV3-2) and TRBJ2-7, with TRBD2 as a possible D gene (5 bases). V lost 4 bases and J lost 1, with 14 bases in between. The CDR3 sequence is 15 residues long. The V gene's germline CDR1 is LGHDT and CDR2 YNNKEL (reference sequence). The CDR3 spells CASSPDPAGSYEQYF. CDR3 in DNA: TGTGCCAGCAGCCCTGACCCGGCGGGTTCCTACGAGCAGTACTTC.

This rearrangement joins TRBV4-1 to TRBJ2-1; D is unresolved. The germline V gene encodes CDR1 MGHRA and CDR2 YSYEKL. The CDR3 extends over 15 amino acids. Trimming took off 0 bases at V and 0 bases at J, with 6 bases between the two ends. CDR3 sequence reads: CASSQDRSSYNEQFF. CDR3 in DNA: TGCGCCAGCAGCCAAGACCGGAGCTCCTACAATGAGCAGTTCTTC.

The V and J genes are TRBV5-5 and TRBJ2-2; D gene unclear. Germline V CDR1 and CDR2: SGHKS, YYEKEE (reference sequence). The V gene lost 4 bases and the J gene lost 4 bases, with 11 bases spanning the gap. This CDR3 region has 14 residues. Here the CDR3 reads CASSPSTATGELFF. In DNA form, the CDR3 reads TGTGCCAGCAGCCCCTCCACAGCCACCGGGGAGCTGTTTTTT. The full variable domain, completed using reference TRBV5-5 and TRBJ2-2, is DAGVTQSPTHLIKTRGQQVTLRCSPISGHKSVSWYQQVLGQGPQFIFQYYEKEERGRGNFPDRFSARQFPNYSSELNVNALLLGDSALYLCASSPSTATGELFFGEGSRLTVL.

In its sample, this clone was seen once. The chain's CDR3 is CASSILQGRFYNEQFF. The CDR3 DNA is TGTGCCAGTAGTATCTTACAGGGCAGGTTCTACAATGAGCAGTTCTTC. The V gene is TRBV19, the J gene TRBJ2-1, with D perhaps matching TRBD1 (6 bases). Trimming stripped 3 bases from V and 3 bases from J, with 15 bases between. CDR1 is LNHDA and CDR2 is SQIVND in the germline V gene (reference sequence). This CDR3 contains 16 residues.

This clone was observed once. This rearrangement joins TRBV23-1 to TRBJ1-1; D gene uncertain. TRBV23-1 counts as an open reading frame of uncertain function. The CDR3 extends over 13 amino acids. The V gene lost 2 bases and the J gene lost 1 base, with 5 bases spanning the gap. The CDR3 loop is CASSQGGNTEAFF. CDR3 nucleotide sequence: TGCGCCAGCAGTCAAGGAGGGAACACTGAAGCTTTCTTT.

J is TRBJ1-2 and V is TRBV28; D gene unclear. This CDR3 is 12 amino acids long. CDR1 MDHEN and CDR2 SYDVKM come from the germline V gene. Between the trimmed V and J ends, which lost 6 bases and 4 bases, there was a span of 9 bases. The CDR3 loop reads CASSTTAYGYTF. CDR3 DNA: TGTGCCAGCAGCACAACAGCCTATGGCTACACCTTC.

This chain links TRBV6-2 or TRBV6-3 with TRBJ1-6; 7 nucleotides align to TRBD1. The CDR3 totals 14 residues. J lost 7 bases, V lost 5 bases, and 5 bases had no gene match. Per the germline V gene, CDR1 is MNHEY and CDR2 is SVGEGT. CDR3 in DNA: TGTGCCAGCAGTGTGGGACAGCAAAATTCACCCCTCCACTTT. This encodes CASSVGQQNSPLHF.

This chain uses TRBV6-5 with TRBJ1-2; no firm D call. CDR1 MNHEY and CDR2 SVGAGI come from the germline V gene. This CDR3 is 15 amino acids long. V was cut by 7 bases and J by 5 bases, with 20 bases left in between. In nucleotides, the CDR3 is TGTGCCAGCAAGGATGGGTTGGGCGCAGAATATGGCTACACCTTC. Its protein product is CASKDGLGAEYGYTF.

On this clone itself: Additional DNA sequences in this sample encode the identical CDR3. The V gene is TRBV9, the J gene TRBJ2-3; D may be TRBD2 (6 bases). The CDR3 is made up of 15 amino acids. Trimming stripped 0 bases from V and 2 bases from J, with 10 bases between. Germline V CDR1 and CDR2: SGDLS, YYNGEE. The CDR3 nucleotides read TGTGCCAGCAGCGTAGGCGGCGGGGCCACAGATACGCAGTATTTT. Translating it yields CASSVGGGATDTQYF.

The chain links TRBV4-2 to TRBJ1-1; D remains ambiguous. Between the trimmed V and J ends, which lost 1 base and 3 bases, there was a span of 24 bases. Per the germline V gene, CDR1 is LGHNA and CDR2 is YNFKEQ. The CDR3 extends over 19 amino acids. The CDR3 region has the DNA TGTGCCAGCAGCCAAGTATTTCTAGACGCGAGGCACGGTGACACTGAAGCTTTCTTT. Amino acid sequence: CASSQVFLDARHGDTEAFF.

CDR3 in amino acids: CASSSRRGFYEQYF. The CDR3 bases are TGTGCCAGCAGTTCGCGGCGGGGTTTCTACGAGCAGTACTTC. The chain has TRBV27 and TRBJ2-7; weak D call: TRBD2 (6 bases). From germline, CDR1 is MNHEY and CDR2 SMNVEV (reference sequence). The V and J ends lost 4 bases and 3 bases respectively, with 13 bases between them. This CDR3 has 14 residues.

The rearrangement uses TRBV2 and TRBJ1-4, with D perhaps matching TRBD1 (5 bases). CDR1 is SNHLY, CDR2 FYNNEI, per germline. The CDR3 spans 15 residues. V lost 6 bases and J 0 bases, leaving 11 bases between the germline ends. CDR3 in DNA: TGTGCCAGCAGAAAGGGGATATCAACTAATGAAAAACTGTTTTTT. Translation gives CASRKGISTNEKLFF.

The J gene is TRBJ2-5, the V gene TRBV28; tentatively, D is TRBD2 (5 bases). CDR1 and CDR2 (germline): MDHEN, SYDVKM. V was pared by 7 bases and J by 4 bases, with 19 bases between. There are 15 residues in the CDR3. CDR3 sequence reads: CASNSGAGVLETQYF. The CDR3 nucleotides are TGTGCCAGCAATTCGGGCGCCGGGGTCTTAGAGACCCAGTACTTC.

J is TRBJ1-6 and V is TRBV6-1; 9 bases agree with TRBD1. Germline-derived CDR1 and CDR2 are MNHNS and SASEGT. J gave up 6 bases and V 4 bases, and 10 bases lay outside the gene matches. This CDR3 region has 17 residues. The CDR3 region is CASSGKTGGTLNSPLHF. DNA for the CDR3: TGTGCCAGCAGTGGGAAGACAGGGGGGACTCTTAATTCACCCCTCCACTTT.

This clone was recorded once. V usage is TRBV10-3 and J usage is TRBJ2-1; 12 nucleotides align to TRBD1. After removal of 7 bases from V and 5 bases from J, the junction contained 6 bases not matched to a gene. The CDR3 has 15 residues. Germline loops: CDR1 ENHRY, CDR2 SYGVKD. The CDR3 DNA is TGTGCCATCACTTGGGACAGGGGGCTTAACAATGAGCAGTTCTTC. It yields the protein CAITWDRGLNNEQFF.

The CDR3 nucleotides are TGTGCCAGCAGCTTAGGTGCAGGGAGGTACGAGCAGTACTTC. This encodes CASSLGAGRYEQYF. This sequence joins TRBV7-9 and TRBJ2-7; tentatively, D is TRBD2 (6 bases). In germline, CDR1 is SEHNR, CDR2 FQNEAQ (reference sequence). This CDR3 region has 14 residues. V shed 1 base and J shed 4 bases, with 11 bases lying between them. Based on the CDR3 plus reference TRBV7-9 and TRBJ2-7, the full variable domain is DTGVSQNPRHKITKRGQNVTFRCDPISEHNRLYWYRQTLGQGPEFLTYFQNEAQLEKSRLLSDRFSAERPKGSFSTLEIQRTEQGDSAMYLCASSLGAGRYEQYFGPGTRLTVT.

The V gene is TRBV27, the J gene TRBJ1-5; D remains ambiguous. Trimming pared 8 bases from V and 0 bases from J, leaving 26 bases between. This CDR3 is built from 19 residues. Germline lookup yields CDR1 MNHEY and CDR2 SMNVEV (reference sequence). The CDR3 DNA reads as TGTGCCAGCCGACTACGCTCGGGCGGAGCGAACTTTAGCAATCAGCCCCAGCATTTT. Translation gives CASRLRSGGANFSNQPQHF.

This clone was recorded once. V gene TRBV28 combines with J gene TRBJ2-7; 10 bases match TRBD1. Losses at the gene ends were 10 bases for V and 6 bases for J; bases not matched to a gene: 6. The length of the CDR3 is 12 residues. Germline V gene lookup returns CDR1 MDHEN and CDR2 SYDVKM. The CDR3 sequence is CAIARDRGEQYF. The CDR3 DNA is TGTGCCATCGCCCGGGACAGGGGCGAGCAGTACTTC.